This T cell receptor beta chain was recovered during a study of cytotoxic CD8 clonotypes in ibrutinib-treated CLL. General study findings and limits: Clonality (at baseline) was higher than in age-matched healthy donors and tracked circulating CD8+ T-cell counts.

With 4 bases clipped from V and 5 bases from J, the junction kept 8 bases outside the gene matches. Germline loops: CDR1 SGHNT, CDR2 YYREEE (reference sequence). The CDR3 runs 15 residues. A remark on this clone: Its specificity is unknown.

The method was immunoSEQ multiplex PCR; TCRdb's version includes in-frame clones alone and lacks a portion of them. The data hold roughly 150,000 clones, with under 90% observed a single time. The sequencing used PBMCs, collected after 24 months of ibrutinib treatment. The chain recombines TRBV5-4 with TRBJ1-2; 10 bases match TRBD1. This receptor was taken from a human donor with chronic lymphocytic leukemia. The CDR3 bases are TGTGCCAGCAGCCTGGACAGGGGGGTTGGGTATGGCTACACCTTC. This gives the protein CASSLDRGVGYGYTF.